This TCR beta chain was identified in a study of Graves' ophthalmopathy and Graves' hyperthyroidism. Overall study results and limits: Between ophthalmopathy and stable hyperthyroidism, a 13-signature model drew a separation with about 88% sensitivity and 81.08% specificity. In predicting ophthalmopathy progression, the model reached 70.59% sensitivity and 72.22% specificity.

Amplification from RNA transcripts yielded the TCR beta CDR3 regions. The first round was an RT-PCR with HTBI primers, and the second round was a multiplex PCR. Each CDR3 protein gets one entry after TCRdb re-called the multiplex PCR reads with MiXCR. Of roughly 400,000 distinct CDR3 sequences detected, roughly 18% appear once; the ten largest clones hold 1.6%. Germline-derived CDR1 and CDR2 are SNHLY and FYNNEI. The length of the CDR3 is 15 residues. The germline V and J ends were trimmed by 5 bases and 9 bases, with 20 bases remaining between them. All donors with ophthalmopathy were recorded as having moderate-to-severe activity, CAS ≥3, NOSPECS ≥4 and a duration under 3 months. This clonotype was recorded many times. Antigen specificity is unknown.

The source is a woman in her late teens or twenties with Graves' ophthalmopathy. This chain connects TRBV2 to TRBJ1-5; D might be TRBD1 (5 bases). Sample: peripheral blood. CDR3 in DNA: TGTGCCAGCAGTCTACGGCCCACAGGAGGTCTGCCCCAGCATTTT. It codes for CASSLRPTGGLPQHF.